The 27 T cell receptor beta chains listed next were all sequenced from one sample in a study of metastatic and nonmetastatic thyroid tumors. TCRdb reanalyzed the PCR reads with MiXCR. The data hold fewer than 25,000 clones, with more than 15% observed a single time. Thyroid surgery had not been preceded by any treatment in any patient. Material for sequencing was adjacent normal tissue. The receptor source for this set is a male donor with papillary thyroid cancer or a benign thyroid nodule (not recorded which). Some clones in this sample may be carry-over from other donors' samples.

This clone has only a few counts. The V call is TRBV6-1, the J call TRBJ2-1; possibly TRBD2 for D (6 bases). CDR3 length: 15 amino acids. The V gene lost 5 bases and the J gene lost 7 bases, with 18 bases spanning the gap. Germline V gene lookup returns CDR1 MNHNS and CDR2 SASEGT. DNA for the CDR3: TGTGCCAGCAGTTGGATTACCGGGACTGGTAATGAGCAGTTCTTC. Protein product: CASSWITGTGNEQFF.

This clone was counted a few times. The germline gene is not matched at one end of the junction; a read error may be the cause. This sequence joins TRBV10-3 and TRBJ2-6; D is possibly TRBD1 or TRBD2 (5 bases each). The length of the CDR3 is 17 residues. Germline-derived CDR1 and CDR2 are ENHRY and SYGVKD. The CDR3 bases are TGTGCCATCAGTGGGTCCGGTCGGGGCACCGGGCCCAACTTCCTGACTTTC. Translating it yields CAISGSGRGTGPNFLTF.

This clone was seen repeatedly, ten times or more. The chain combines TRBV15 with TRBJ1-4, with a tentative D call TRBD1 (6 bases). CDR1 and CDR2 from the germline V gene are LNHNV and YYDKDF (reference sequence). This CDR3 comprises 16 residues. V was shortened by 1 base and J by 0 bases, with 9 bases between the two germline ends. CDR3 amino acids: CATSRAKGATNEKLFF. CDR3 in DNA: TGTGCCACCAGCAGAGCTAAGGGGGCAACTAATGAAAAACTGTTTTTT.

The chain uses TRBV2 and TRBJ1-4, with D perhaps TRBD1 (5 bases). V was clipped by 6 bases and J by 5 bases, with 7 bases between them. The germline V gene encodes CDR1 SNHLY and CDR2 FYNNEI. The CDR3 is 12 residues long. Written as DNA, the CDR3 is TGTGCCAGCAGGGGGGAGAATGAAAAACTGTTTTTT. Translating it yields CASRGENEKLFF. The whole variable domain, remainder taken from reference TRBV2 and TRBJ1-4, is EPEVTQTPSHQVTQMGQEVILRCVPISNHLYFYWYRQILGQKVEFLVSFYNNEISEKSEIFDDQFSVERPDGSNFTLKIRSTKLEDSAMYFCASRGENEKLFFGSGTQLSVL.

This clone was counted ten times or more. CDR3 loop: CASGSLGPNYGYTF. The CDR3 bases are TGTGCCAGTGGCTCCTTGGGGCCGAACTATGGCTACACCTTC. The V and J genes are TRBV19 and TRBJ1-2, with D possibly being TRBD1 (5 bases). Germline CDR1 reads LNHDA; CDR2 reads SQIVND (reference sequence). The length of the CDR3 is 14 residues. The V end was cut by 8 bases, the J end by 2 bases, with 15 bases between.

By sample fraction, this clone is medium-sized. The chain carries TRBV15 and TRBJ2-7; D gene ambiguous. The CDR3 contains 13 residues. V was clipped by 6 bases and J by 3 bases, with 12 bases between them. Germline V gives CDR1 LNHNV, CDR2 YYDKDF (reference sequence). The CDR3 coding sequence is TGTGCCACCAGGGGCGTCCCGGACTACGAGCAGTACTTC. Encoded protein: CATRGVPDYEQYF.

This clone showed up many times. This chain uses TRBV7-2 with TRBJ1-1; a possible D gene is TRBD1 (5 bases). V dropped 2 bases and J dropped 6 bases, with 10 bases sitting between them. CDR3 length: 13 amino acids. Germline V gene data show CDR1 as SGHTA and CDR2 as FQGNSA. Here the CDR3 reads CASSLSSGPEAFF. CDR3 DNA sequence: TGTGCCAGCAGCTTAAGCTCAGGGCCTGAAGCTTTCTTT.

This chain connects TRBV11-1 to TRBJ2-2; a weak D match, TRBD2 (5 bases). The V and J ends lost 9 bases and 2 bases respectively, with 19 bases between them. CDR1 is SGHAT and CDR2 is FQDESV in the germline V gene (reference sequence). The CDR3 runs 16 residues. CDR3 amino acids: CASGSPPAGNTGELFF. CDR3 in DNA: TGTGCCAGTGGCTCCCCTCCGGCGGGCAACACCGGGGAGCTGTTTTTT.

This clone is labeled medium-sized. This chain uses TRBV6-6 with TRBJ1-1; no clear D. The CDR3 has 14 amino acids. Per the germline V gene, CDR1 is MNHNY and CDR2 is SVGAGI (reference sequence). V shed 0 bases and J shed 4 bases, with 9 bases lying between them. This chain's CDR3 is CASSYSGPGTEAFF. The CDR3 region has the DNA TGTGCCAGCAGTTACTCGGGTCCAGGCACTGAAGCTTTCTTT.

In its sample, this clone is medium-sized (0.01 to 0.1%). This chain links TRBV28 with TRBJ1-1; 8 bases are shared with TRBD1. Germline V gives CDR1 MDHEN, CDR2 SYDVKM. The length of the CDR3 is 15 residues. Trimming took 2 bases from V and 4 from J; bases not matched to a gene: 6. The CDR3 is CASSLVQGASTEAFF. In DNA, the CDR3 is TGTGCCAGCAGTTTAGTCCAGGGGGCAAGCACTGAAGCTTTCTTT.

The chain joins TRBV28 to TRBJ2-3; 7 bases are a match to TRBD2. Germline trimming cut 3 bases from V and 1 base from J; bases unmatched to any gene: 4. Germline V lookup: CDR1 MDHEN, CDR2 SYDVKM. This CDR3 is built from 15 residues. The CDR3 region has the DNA TGTGCCAGCAGTTTCCCTCTAGCGGGCACAGATACGCAGTATTTT. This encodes CASSFPLAGTDTQYF.

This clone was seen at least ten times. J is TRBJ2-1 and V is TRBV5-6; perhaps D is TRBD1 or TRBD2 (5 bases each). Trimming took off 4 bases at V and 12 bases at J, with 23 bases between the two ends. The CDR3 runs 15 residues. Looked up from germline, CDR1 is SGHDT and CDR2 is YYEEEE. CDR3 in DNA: TGTGCCAGCAGCCCAGCGCTTGGGGGTGGGAGTCCGCAGTTCTTC. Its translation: CASSPALGGGSPQFF.

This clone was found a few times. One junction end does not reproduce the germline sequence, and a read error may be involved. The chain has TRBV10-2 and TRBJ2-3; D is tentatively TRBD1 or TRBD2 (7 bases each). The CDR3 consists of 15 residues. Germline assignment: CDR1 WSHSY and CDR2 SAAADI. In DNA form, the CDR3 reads TGCGCCAGCATCCCCCAGGGGGGGGCCACAGATTCGCAGTATTTT. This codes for CASIPQGGATDSQYF.

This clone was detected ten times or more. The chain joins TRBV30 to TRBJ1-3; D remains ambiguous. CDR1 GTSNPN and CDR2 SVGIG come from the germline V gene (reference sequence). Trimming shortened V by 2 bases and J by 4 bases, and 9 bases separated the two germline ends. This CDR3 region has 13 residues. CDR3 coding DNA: TGTGCCTGGAGTCAAGTCCGGGGAAACACCATATATTTT. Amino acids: CAWSQVRGNTIYF.

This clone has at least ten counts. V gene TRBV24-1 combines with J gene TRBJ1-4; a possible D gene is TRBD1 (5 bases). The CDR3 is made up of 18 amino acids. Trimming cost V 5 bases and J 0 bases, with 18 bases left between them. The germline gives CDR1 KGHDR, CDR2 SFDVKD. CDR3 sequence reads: CATSAPRGVRATNEKLFF. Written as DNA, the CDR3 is TGTGCCACCAGTGCCCCGCGGGGGGTAAGAGCAACTAATGAAAAACTGTTTTTT.

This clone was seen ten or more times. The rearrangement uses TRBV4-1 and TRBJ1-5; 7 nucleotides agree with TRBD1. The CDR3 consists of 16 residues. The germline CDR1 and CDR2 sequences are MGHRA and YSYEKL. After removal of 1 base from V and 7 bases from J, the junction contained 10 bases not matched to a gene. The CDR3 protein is CASSQVYRDRLQPQHF. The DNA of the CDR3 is TGCGCCAGCAGCCAAGTATACCGGGACAGACTACAGCCCCAGCATTTT.

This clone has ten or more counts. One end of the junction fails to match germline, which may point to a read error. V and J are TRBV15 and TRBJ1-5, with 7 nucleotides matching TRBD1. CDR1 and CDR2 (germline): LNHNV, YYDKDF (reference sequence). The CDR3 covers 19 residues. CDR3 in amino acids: CATSTDRVPARGLNQPQHF. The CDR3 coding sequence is TGTGCCACCAGCACAGACAGGGTGCCTGCTCGTGGCCTGAATCAACCCCAGCATTTT.

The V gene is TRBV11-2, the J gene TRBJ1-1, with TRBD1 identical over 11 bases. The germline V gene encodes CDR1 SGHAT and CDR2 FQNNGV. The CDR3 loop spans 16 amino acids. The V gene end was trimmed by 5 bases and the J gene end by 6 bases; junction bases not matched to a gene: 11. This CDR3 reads CASSQPRTGGASEAFF. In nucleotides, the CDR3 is TGTGCCAGCAGCCAACCCCGGACAGGGGGCGCATCTGAAGCTTTCTTT. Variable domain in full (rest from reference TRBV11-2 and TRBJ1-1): EAGVAQSPRYKIIEKRQSVAFWCNPISGHATLYWYQQILGQGPKLLIQFQNNGVVDDSQLPKDRFSAERLKGVDSTLKIQPAKLEDSAVYLCASSQPRTGGASEAFFGQGTRLTVV.

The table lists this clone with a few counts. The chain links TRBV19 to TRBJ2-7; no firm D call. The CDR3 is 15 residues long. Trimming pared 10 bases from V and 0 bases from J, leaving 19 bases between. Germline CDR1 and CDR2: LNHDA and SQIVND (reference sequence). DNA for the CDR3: TGTGCCATCAGTCCCATGCAGGCTAACTCCTACGAGCAGTACTTC. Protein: CAISPMQANSYEQYF.

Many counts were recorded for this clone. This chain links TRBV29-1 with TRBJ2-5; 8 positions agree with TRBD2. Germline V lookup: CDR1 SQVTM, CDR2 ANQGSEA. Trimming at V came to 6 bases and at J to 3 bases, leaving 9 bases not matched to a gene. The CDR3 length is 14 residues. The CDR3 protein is CSVSLAGPKETQYF. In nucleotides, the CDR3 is TGCAGCGTAAGCCTAGCGGGCCCCAAAGAGACCCAGTACTTC.

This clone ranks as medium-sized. The CDR3, as DNA: TGTGCCAGCAGCTCGGCCCGGTACGAGCAGTACGTC. This translates into CASSSARYEQYV. The V call is TRBV7-3, the J call TRBJ2-7; D ambiguous. Germline values: CDR1 SGHTA, CDR2 FQGTGA. Trimming took 4 bases from V and 4 from J, leaving 8 bases between them. CDR3 length: 12 amino acids.

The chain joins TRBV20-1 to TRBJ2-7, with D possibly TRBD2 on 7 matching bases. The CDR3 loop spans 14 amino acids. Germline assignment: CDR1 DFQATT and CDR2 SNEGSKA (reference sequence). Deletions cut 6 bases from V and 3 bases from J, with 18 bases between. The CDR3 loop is CSALWGGADYEQYF. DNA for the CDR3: TGCAGTGCACTGTGGGGGGGGGCAGACTACGAGCAGTACTTC.

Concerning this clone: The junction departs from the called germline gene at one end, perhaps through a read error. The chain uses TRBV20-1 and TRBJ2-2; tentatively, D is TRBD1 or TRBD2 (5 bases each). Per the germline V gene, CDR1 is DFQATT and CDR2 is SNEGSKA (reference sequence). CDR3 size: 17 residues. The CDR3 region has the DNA TGCAGTGCTAGAGTGGGGGTAACTAGGTATGGCTCCGGGGAGCTGGTTTTT. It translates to CSARVGVTRYGSGELVF.

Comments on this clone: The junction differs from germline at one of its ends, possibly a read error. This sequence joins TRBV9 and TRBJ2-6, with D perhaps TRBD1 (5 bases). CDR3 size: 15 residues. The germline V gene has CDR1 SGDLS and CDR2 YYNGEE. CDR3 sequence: CASSVKGSGANLLTF. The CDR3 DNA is TGTGCCAGCAGCGTTAAGGGCTCTGGGGCCAACCTCCTGACTTTC.

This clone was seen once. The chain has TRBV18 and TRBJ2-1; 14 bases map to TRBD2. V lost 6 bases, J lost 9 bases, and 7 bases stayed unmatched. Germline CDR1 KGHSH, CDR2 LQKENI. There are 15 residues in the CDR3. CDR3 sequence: CASSLTSGGVSEQFF. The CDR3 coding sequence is TGTGCCAGCTCGCTGACTAGCGGGGGGGTGAGTGAGCAGTTCTTC.

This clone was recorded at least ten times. The CDR3 loop is CASSHLIADTQYF. CDR3 coding DNA: TGCGCCAGCAGCCATTTAATAGCGGATACGCAGTATTTT. The gene calls are TRBV4-1 and TRBJ2-3, with D possibly matching TRBD2 (5 bases). Germline V CDR1 and CDR2: MGHRA, YSYEKL. This CDR3 has 13 residues. The V gene lost 3 bases and the J gene lost 6 bases, with 10 bases spanning the gap.

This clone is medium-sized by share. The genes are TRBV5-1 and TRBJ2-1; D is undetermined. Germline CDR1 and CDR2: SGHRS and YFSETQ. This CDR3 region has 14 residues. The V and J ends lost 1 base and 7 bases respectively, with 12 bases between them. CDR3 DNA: TGCGCCAGCAGCTTGTCCTCCCATATAAATGAGCAGTTCTTC. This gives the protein CASSLSSHINEQFF.